The T cell receptor beta chain under discussion was sequenced for a study of T cell responses to AZD1222 COVID-19 vaccine. Study-wide results and limits: Mostly white British, mostly female donors; authors suggested clonal diversity may be underestimated. It was only a handful of AZD1222 recipients who were seropositive at baseline. Nearly half of the spike-specific TCRs reportedly recognize variant regions that carry no mutations. Repertoire collection took place solely once the T cell response had peaked.

Germline V gene sequence: CDR1 SQVTM, CDR2 ANQGSEA. This CDR3 spans 18 amino acids. Deletions cut 4 bases from V and 0 bases from J, with 22 bases between. Notes on this clone: Its antigen is unidentified.

The data were produced by immunoSEQ multiplex PCR, yet TCRdb's version contains in-frame clones alone and is incomplete. The data contain about 140,000 clones, just under 95% of them singletons. This chain connects TRBV29-1 to TRBJ2-4; no firm D call. The receptor was derived from an adult in good health. The sample here was peripheral blood, taken on day 0 of AZD1222 vaccination. This CDR3 reads CSVVGSSWDFGAKNIQYF. The CDR3 region has the DNA TGCAGCGTTGTTGGGTCTTCCTGGGATTTCGGAGCCAAAAACATTCAGTACTTC.